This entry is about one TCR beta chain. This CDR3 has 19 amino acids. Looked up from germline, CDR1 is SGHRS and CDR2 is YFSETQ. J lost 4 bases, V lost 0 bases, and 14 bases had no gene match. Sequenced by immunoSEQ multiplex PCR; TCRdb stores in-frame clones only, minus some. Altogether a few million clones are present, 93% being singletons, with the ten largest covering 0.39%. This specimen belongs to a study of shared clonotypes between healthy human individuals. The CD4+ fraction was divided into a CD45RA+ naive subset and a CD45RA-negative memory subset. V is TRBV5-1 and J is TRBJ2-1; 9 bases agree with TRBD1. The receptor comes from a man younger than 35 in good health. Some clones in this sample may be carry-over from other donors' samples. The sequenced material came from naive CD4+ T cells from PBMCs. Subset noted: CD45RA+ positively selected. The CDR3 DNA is TGCGCCAGCAGCTTGGAAGCCCGGGACAGGGAATCGGTATACAATGAGCAGTTCTTC. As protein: CASSLEARDRESVYNEQFF. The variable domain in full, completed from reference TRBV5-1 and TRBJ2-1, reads KAGVTQTPRYLIKTRGQQVTLSCSPISGHRSVSWYQQTPGQGLQFLFEYFSETQRNKGNFPGRFSGRQFSNSRSEMNVSTLELGDSALYLCASSLEARDRESVYNEQFFGPGTRLTVL.